Following are 15 T cell receptor beta chains from one sample sequenced in a study of blood T cell repertoires in COVID-19. The method was immunoSEQ multiplex PCR; TCRdb's version includes in-frame clones alone and lacks a portion of them. The data contain about 420,000 clones, around 90% of them seen just once; the ten biggest clones take up less than 0.95%. Sample: peripheral blood. The receptors originated from a man aged 18 to 29 with COVID-19, enrolled during active disease.

J is TRBJ1-6 and V is TRBV6-5, with D perhaps TRBD1 (5 bases). Trimming stripped 6 bases from V and 8 bases from J, with 14 bases between. CDR1 and CDR2 (germline): MNHEY, SVGAGI. The CDR3 covers 14 residues. The CDR3 here is CASRRGDIYSPLHF. In DNA form, the CDR3 reads TGTGCCAGCAGAAGGGGCGACATTTATTCACCCCTCCACTTT.

This sequence joins TRBV5-6 and TRBJ2-7, with 10 nucleotides matching TRBD1. Germline V gene lookup returns CDR1 SGHDT and CDR2 YYEEEE. The CDR3 spans 15 residues. With 2 bases clipped from V and 4 bases from J, the junction kept 6 bases outside the gene matches. This CDR3 reads CASSLRQGAGYEQYF. DNA for the CDR3: TGTGCCAGCAGCTTAAGACAGGGGGCTGGGTACGAGCAGTACTTC.

The rearrangement uses TRBV15 and TRBJ2-1, with D perhaps TRBD2 (6 bases). CDR3 length: 16 amino acids. V was clipped by 5 bases and J by 8 bases, with 22 bases between them. Germline V CDR1 and CDR2: LNHNV, YYDKDF (reference sequence). Written as DNA, the CDR3 is TGTGCCACCAGCCCGGTGGGAGGTGCCCAGAGGGATGAGCAGTTCTTC. It is translated as CATSPVGGAQRDEQFF.

The CDR3 protein is CTLTSGGLSGTGELFF. Written as DNA, the CDR3 is TGCACGTTGACTAGCGGGGGCCTCTCGGGCACCGGGGAGCTGTTTTTT. The rearrangement links TRBV1 to TRBJ2-2; TRBD2 is taken as the D call from the table, unchecked against the DNA. TRBV1 is deemed a pseudogene. The CDR3 runs 16 residues.

The J gene is TRBJ2-7, the V gene TRBV30; D possibly corresponds to TRBD1 (5 bases). V was trimmed by 5 bases and J by 1 base, leaving 9 bases between them. Germline V gene lookup returns CDR1 GTSNPN and CDR2 SVGIG (reference sequence). CDR3 length: 12 residues. CDR3 loop: CAWCDRSYEQYF. The CDR3 coding sequence is TGTGCCTGGTGCGACAGATCCTACGAGCAGTACTTC.

This sequence joins TRBV25-1 and TRBJ1-2; 8 nucleotides line up with TRBD1. The CDR3 loop spans 12 amino acids. The V gene end was trimmed by 7 bases and the J gene end by 7 bases; junction bases not matched to a gene: 5. Germline CDR1 is MGHDK and CDR2 is SYGVNS. CDR3 DNA: TGTGCCAGCACTGCAGGGGGCAGTGGCTACACCTTC. Residues: CASTAGGSGYTF.

The chain links TRBV6-1 to TRBJ1-2; possibly TRBD1 for D (6 bases). Trimming shortened V by 3 bases and J by 6 bases, and 8 bases separated the two germline ends. The CDR3 has 12 amino acids. The germline gives CDR1 MNHNS, CDR2 SASEGT. The DNA for the CDR3 is TGTGCCAGCAGTGAGAGGGGGAATGGCTACACCTTC. Translating gives CASSERGNGYTF.

V is TRBV7-2 and J is TRBJ2-5, with 8 nucleotides matching TRBD1. J gave up 5 bases and V 4 bases, and 9 bases lay outside the gene matches. The CDR3 has 15 amino acids. CDR1 and CDR2 (germline): SGHTA, FQGNSA. CDR3 protein: CASSSSGGVGETQYF. The DNA for the CDR3 is TGTGCCAGCAGCTCCTCAGGGGGCGTAGGGGAGACCCAGTACTTC.

This clone was seen just once. The chain joins TRBV10-2 to TRBJ1-4; no clear D gene. V was cut by 6 bases and J by 7 bases, with 9 bases left in between. This CDR3 spans 12 amino acids. In germline, CDR1 is WSHSY, CDR2 SAAADI. This chain's CDR3 is CASRLPGEKLFF. CDR3 sequence (DNA): TGCGCCAGCAGATTACCGGGTGAAAAACTGTTTTTT.

The chain uses TRBV7-9 and TRBJ2-5, with TRBD1 identical over 8 bases. Germline V gene sequence: CDR1 SEHNR, CDR2 FQNEAQ (reference sequence). V lost 5 bases, J lost 4 bases, and 6 bases stayed unmatched. The CDR3 runs to 14 residues. CDR3 residues: CASSVGQGPETQYF. The CDR3, as DNA: TGTGCCAGCAGCGTCGGACAGGGACCAGAGACCCAGTACTTC. The full variable domain, rest sourced from reference TRBV7-9 and TRBJ2-5, is DTGVSQNPRHKITKRGQNVTFRCDPISEHNRLYWYRQTLGQGPEFLTYFQNEAQLEKSRLLSDRFSAERPKGSFSTLEIQRTEQGDSAMYLCASSVGQGPETQYFGPGTRLLVL.

This clone was picked up one time. The chain carries TRBV11-2 and TRBJ1-5, with D tentatively TRBD1 (6 bases). The CDR3 contains 12 residues. V was pared by 5 bases and J by 12 bases, with 14 bases between. The germline CDR1 and CDR2 sequences are SGHAT and FQNNGV. CDR3 in DNA: TGTGCCAGCAGCCCCAAGGACAGACGCCAGCATTTT. Protein sequence: CASSPKDRRQHF.

The chain has TRBV7-9 and TRBJ1-4; TRBD1 agrees at 7 bases. The CDR3 has 16 amino acids. Germline-derived CDR1 and CDR2 are SEHNR and FQNEAQ (reference sequence). Trimming cost V 10 bases and J 6 bases; bases outside gene matches: 17. In nucleotides, the CDR3 is TGTGCCATCCCGCGCCGACAGGGACTCAGGGATGAAAAACTGTTTTTT. Its protein is CAIPRRQGLRDEKLFF. Using reference TRBV7-9 and TRBJ1-4 for the parts outside the CDR3, the full variable domain is DTGVSQNPRHKITKRGQNVTFRCDPISEHNRLYWYRQTLGQGPEFLTYFQNEAQLEKSRLLSDRFSAERPKGSFSTLEIQRTEQGDSAMYLCAIPRRQGLRDEKLFFGSGTQLSVL.

The chain uses TRBV5-1 and TRBJ1-5; 7 nucleotides line up with TRBD1. V was pared by 4 bases and J by 6 bases, with 7 bases of the junction left unmatched. Germline V gives CDR1 SGHRS, CDR2 YFSETQ. This CDR3 contains 14 residues. CDR3 nucleotides: TGCGCCAGCAGCGTAACAGGGGAAGGTCAGCCCCAGCATTTT. Translated, it gives CASSVTGEGQPQHF.

V is TRBV30 and J is TRBJ2-7; no clear D gene. Per germline, CDR1 GTSNPN and CDR2 SVGIG (reference sequence). The V end was cut by 3 bases, the J end by 0 bases, with 21 bases between. The CDR3 is made up of 17 amino acids. Here the CDR3 reads CAWRIPREAPSSYEQYF. The CDR3 nucleotides read TGTGCCTGGAGGATCCCCCGCGAGGCCCCGAGCTCCTACGAGCAGTACTTC.

This clone has only one observation. The V call is TRBV6-5, the J call TRBJ1-1; no firm D call. The germline V gene encodes CDR1 MNHEY and CDR2 SVGAGI. V lost 2 bases and J lost 1, with 5 bases in between. The length of the CDR3 is 13 residues. The CDR3, as DNA: TGTGCCAGCAGTTACACCGGGAACACTGAAGCTTTCTTT. Its translation is CASSYTGNTEAFF.